Below are 17 T cell receptor beta chains sequenced from a single sample in a study of cytomegalovirus exposure and HLA in healthy donors. Vbeta (60) and Jbeta (13) primers were used in the PCR. Profiled with immunoSEQ multiplex PCR; TCRdb holds only in-frame clones, not every one. The sample holds fewer than 200,000 clones, under 90% seen once. Sequencing was carried out using PBMCs. These receptors all come from a man between 25 and 39 years old in good health and CMV-seronegative.

The chain employs TRBV27 and TRBJ1-1, with TRBD1 as a possible D gene (6 bases). The CDR3 contains 15 residues. With 1 base removed from V and 0 bases from J, the gap between germline ends came to 9 bases. The V gene's germline CDR1 is MNHEY and CDR2 SMNVEV (reference sequence). Here the CDR3 DNA reads TGTGCCAGCAGTTTATTGGACAGCTTGAACACTGAAGCTTTCTTT. It is translated as CASSLLDSLNTEAFF.

This chain joins TRBV19 and TRBJ2-7, with 7 bases fitting TRBD2. J was trimmed by 1 base and V by 7 bases; bases with no gene match: 10. The CDR3 covers 15 residues. The germline V gene encodes CDR1 LNHDA and CDR2 SQIVND (reference sequence). CDR3 sequence reads: CASTHTSERSYEQYF. DNA of the CDR3: TGTGCCAGTACTCACACTAGCGAACGTTCCTACGAGCAGTACTTC.

About this clone: One end of the junction fails to match germline, which may point to a read error. The rearrangement uses TRBV7-9 and TRBJ2-7; 13 positions match TRBD2. In germline, CDR1 is SEHNR, CDR2 FQNEAQ (reference sequence). The length of the CDR3 is 15 residues. CDR3 sequence (DNA): TGTTCCAGCAGCCCTCGGACTAGCGGGAGAAACGAGCAGTACTTC. Protein: CSSSPRTSGRNEQYF.

The gene calls are TRBV2 and TRBJ2-3; TRBD1 agrees at 8 bases. The CDR3 runs 17 residues. CDR1 is SNHLY, CDR2 FYNNEI, per germline. The trim removed 6 bases at V and 4 bases at J, leaving 15 bases unmatched. This CDR3 reads CASRGQGFGWWADTQYF. The CDR3 coding sequence is TGTGCCAGCAGAGGACAGGGATTCGGATGGTGGGCAGATACGCAGTATTTT.

V usage is TRBV2 and J usage is TRBJ2-1; TRBD2 aligns across 9 bases. V trimming: 1 base; J trimming: 2 bases; junction bases outside the gene matches: 6. CDR3 length: 17 residues. Germline CDR1 reads SNHLY; CDR2 reads FYNNEI. This chain's CDR3 is CASSEVGAGGPYNEQFF. The DNA of the CDR3 is TGTGCCAGCAGTGAAGTCGGGGCGGGAGGGCCCTACAATGAGCAGTTCTTC.

The chain recombines TRBV5-4 with TRBJ2-2; D is possibly TRBD2 (5 bases). V gave up 1 base and J gave up 3 bases, with 13 bases separating them. The CDR3 is 16 residues long. The germline gives CDR1 SGHNT, CDR2 YYREEE (reference sequence). CDR3 sequence: CASSLLRAADTGELFF. The CDR3 coding sequence is TGTGCCAGCAGCTTGTTGCGAGCGGCGGACACCGGGGAGCTGTTTTTT.

The chain links TRBV27 to TRBJ2-7; TRBD2 matches 13 bases. CDR3 length equals 14 residues. CDR1 MNHEY and CDR2 SMNVEV come from the germline V gene (reference sequence). Unmatched junction bases numbered 5, after V lost 5 bases and J lost 7 bases. The CDR3 DNA follows: TGTGCCAGCAGTAAGCCGGGACTAGCGGGGGAGCAGTACTTC. Its translation: CASSKPGLAGEQYF.

The chain recombines TRBV11-2 with TRBJ1-6; D might be TRBD1 (5 bases). This CDR3 contains 15 residues. V was pared by 4 bases and J by 11 bases, with 18 bases between. Germline V gene sequence: CDR1 SGHAT, CDR2 FQNNGV. CDR3 loop: CASSSPQGIVTPLHF. In DNA form, the CDR3 reads TGTGCCAGCAGCTCCCCCCAGGGAATAGTAACACCCCTCCACTTT.

This chain uses TRBV7-8 with TRBJ2-7, with unresolved D. The CDR3 has 15 residues. V lost 1 base, J lost 0 bases, and 10 bases lay in between. Germline CDR1 SGHVS, CDR2 FQNEAQ. CDR3 DNA sequence: TGTGCCAGCAGCTTAGTCGTCAGCGCCTCCTACGAGCAGTACTTC. Translating it yields CASSLVVSASYEQYF.

V usage is TRBV18 and J usage is TRBJ1-3; no clear D. This CDR3 comprises 12 residues. In germline, CDR1 is KGHSH, CDR2 LQKENI. V gave up 6 bases and J gave up 9 bases, with 12 bases separating them. This CDR3 is CASSRMPGTIYF. Here the CDR3 DNA reads TGTGCCAGCTCTCGCATGCCCGGCACCATATATTTT.

This chain connects TRBV19 to TRBJ1-6; no definite D call. Germline values: CDR1 LNHDA, CDR2 SQIVND (reference sequence). The V gene lost 6 bases and the J gene lost 10 bases, with 19 bases spanning the gap. The CDR3 has 15 amino acids. The CDR3 spells CASSHRSVSGSPLHF. In nucleotides, the CDR3 is TGTGCCAGTAGCCATCGTTCGGTATCGGGGTCACCCCTCCACTTT.

The chain links TRBV11-3 to TRBJ2-3; 9 positions agree with TRBD2. V shed 4 bases and J 2 bases; nucleotides not matched to a gene: 13. The CDR3 spans 18 residues. Per the germline V gene, CDR1 is SGHNT and CDR2 is YENEEA. CDR3 nucleotide sequence: TGTGCCAGCAGCTCCCAACTAGCGGGTCGCACTTTCACAGATACGCAGTATTTT. It codes for CASSSQLAGRTFTDTQYF.

The chain joins TRBV9 to TRBJ2-2; the D is unclear. This CDR3 has 12 amino acids. Trimming left V 5 bases short and J 6 bases short, with 8 bases between. CDR1 and CDR2 (germline): SGDLS, YYNGEE. CDR3 DNA: TGTGCCAGCAGAGACAAAGCCGGGGAGCTGTTTTTT. As protein: CASRDKAGELFF.

This clone has just one count. The chain recombines TRBV5-6 with TRBJ1-2; TRBD1 agrees at 7 bases. Per germline, CDR1 SGHDT and CDR2 YYEEEE. With 0 bases clipped from V and 8 bases from J, the junction kept 4 bases outside the gene matches. CDR3 length: 13 residues. CDR3 bases: TGTGCCAGCAGCTTGGGGGACAGTAAAGGCTACACCTTC. This gives the protein CASSLGDSKGYTF.

The chain uses TRBV6-5 and TRBJ1-1; D uncertain. The CDR3 is 16 residues long. CDR1 and CDR2 from the germline V gene are MNHEY and SVGAGI. Deletions cut 1 base from V and 7 bases from J, with 19 bases between. CDR3 loop: CASSYYGREALFEAFF. CDR3 bases: TGTGCCAGCAGTTACTATGGGAGGGAAGCGCTCTTTGAAGCTTTCTTT.

The CDR3 nucleotides are TGTGCCAGCAGCCTTCTCCGGGGTGAATCTGAAGCTTTCTTT. Encoded protein: CASSLLRGESEAFF. The chain links TRBV5-5 to TRBJ1-1; D is undetermined. Germline V CDR1 and CDR2: SGHKS, YYEKEE (reference sequence). Deletions cut 4 bases from V and 6 bases from J, with 16 bases between. This CDR3 region has 14 residues. The variable domain in full, completed from reference TRBV5-5 and TRBJ1-1, reads DAGVTQSPTHLIKTRGQQVTLRCSPISGHKSVSWYQQVLGQGPQFIFQYYEKEERGRGNFPDRFSARQFPNYSSELNVNALLLGDSALYLCASSLLRGESEAFFGQGTRLTVV.

This clone showed up just a few times. This chain links TRBV7-2 with TRBJ2-1; no clear D gene. V was clipped by 3 bases and J by 8 bases, with 5 bases between them. Germline V gives CDR1 SGHTA, CDR2 FQGNSA. The CDR3 is 11 residues long. The CDR3 is CASSLRYEQFF. The DNA of the CDR3 is TGTGCCAGCAGCTTGCGGTATGAGCAGTTCTTC.